The entry below describes one T cell receptor beta chain. The CDR3 spans 12 residues. With 4 bases removed from V and 0 bases from J, the gap between germline ends came to 2 bases. Germline CDR1 is SEHNR and CDR2 is FQNEAQ (reference sequence). The data stem from a study of blood T cell repertoires in COVID-19. The overall study: COVID-19 samples from acute and convalescent phases originated in the United States, Italy and Spain. Sources were T cells, B-cell-depleted T cells, or PBMCs; the material itself was cDNA or gDNA.

Original processing methods: The assay estimated nucleated cells by amplifying reference gene primers. The data were produced by immunoSEQ multiplex PCR, yet TCRdb's version contains in-frame clones alone and is incomplete. Clonal size and the V and J genes are those of that table, whereas D and trimming came from the DNA. The repertoire holds a few hundred thousand clones, roughly 81% seen once, with about 0.91% in the top ten. The sequencing input was peripheral blood. The TCR was taken from a man in his forties with acute or convalescent COVID-19. The chain combines TRBV7-9 with TRBJ2-3; no definite D call. The CDR3 sequence: CASSSSTDTQYF. For the CDR3, the DNA is TGTGCCAGCAGCTCGAGCACAGATACGCAGTATTTT.